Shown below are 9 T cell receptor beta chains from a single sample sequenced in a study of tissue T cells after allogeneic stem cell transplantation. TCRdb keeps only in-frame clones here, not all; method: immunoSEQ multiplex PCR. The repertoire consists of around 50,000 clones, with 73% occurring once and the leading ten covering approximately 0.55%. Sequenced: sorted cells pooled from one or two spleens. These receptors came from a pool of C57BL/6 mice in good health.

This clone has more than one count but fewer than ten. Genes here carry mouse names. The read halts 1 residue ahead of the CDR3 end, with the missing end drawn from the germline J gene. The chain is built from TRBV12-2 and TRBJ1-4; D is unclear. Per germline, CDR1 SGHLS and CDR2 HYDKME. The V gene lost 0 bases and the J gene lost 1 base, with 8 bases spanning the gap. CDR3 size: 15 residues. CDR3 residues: CASSLEDGSNERLFF. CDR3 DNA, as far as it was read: TGTGCCAGCTCTCTCGAGGACGGTTCCAACGAAAGATTATTT.

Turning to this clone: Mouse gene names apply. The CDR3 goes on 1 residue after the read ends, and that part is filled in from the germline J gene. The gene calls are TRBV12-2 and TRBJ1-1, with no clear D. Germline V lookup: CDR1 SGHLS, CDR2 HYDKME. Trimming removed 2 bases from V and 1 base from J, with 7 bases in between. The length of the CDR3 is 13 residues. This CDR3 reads CASSQDGNTEVFF. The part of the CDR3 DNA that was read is TGTGCCAGCTCTCAGGACGGAAACACAGAAGTCTTC.

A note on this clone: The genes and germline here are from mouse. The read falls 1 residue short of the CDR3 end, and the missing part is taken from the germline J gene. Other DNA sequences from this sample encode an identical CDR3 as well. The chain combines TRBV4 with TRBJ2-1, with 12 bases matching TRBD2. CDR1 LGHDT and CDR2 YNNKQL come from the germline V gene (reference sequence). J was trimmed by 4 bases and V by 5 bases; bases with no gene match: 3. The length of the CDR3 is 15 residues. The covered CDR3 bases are TGTGCCAGCAGCCTGGACTGGGGGGGTTATGCTGAGCAGTTC. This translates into CASSLDWGGYAEQF. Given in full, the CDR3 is CASSLDWGGYAEQFF.

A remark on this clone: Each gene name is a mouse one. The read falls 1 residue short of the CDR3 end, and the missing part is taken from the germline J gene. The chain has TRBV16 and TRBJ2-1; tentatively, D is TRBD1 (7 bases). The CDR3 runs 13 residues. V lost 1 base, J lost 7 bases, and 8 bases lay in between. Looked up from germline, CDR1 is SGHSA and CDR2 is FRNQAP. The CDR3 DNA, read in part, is TGTGCAAGCAGCTTAGTAGGGGGCGCTGAGCAGTTC. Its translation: CASSLVGGAEQF. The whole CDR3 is CASSLVGGAEQFF.

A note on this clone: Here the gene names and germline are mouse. The CDR3: CASRRTGNTEVFF. CDR3 DNA (partial): TGTGCCAGCAGGAGGACAGGGAACACAGAAGTCTTC. This chain joins TRBV5 and TRBJ1-1, with 7 bases aligning to TRBD1. The read is 1 residue too short to cover the CDR3 end, so that end is filled in from the germline J gene. The length of the CDR3 is 13 residues. V was clipped by 6 bases and J by 1 base; unmatched bases: 2. The germline gives CDR1 LGHNA, CDR2 YNLKQL (reference sequence).

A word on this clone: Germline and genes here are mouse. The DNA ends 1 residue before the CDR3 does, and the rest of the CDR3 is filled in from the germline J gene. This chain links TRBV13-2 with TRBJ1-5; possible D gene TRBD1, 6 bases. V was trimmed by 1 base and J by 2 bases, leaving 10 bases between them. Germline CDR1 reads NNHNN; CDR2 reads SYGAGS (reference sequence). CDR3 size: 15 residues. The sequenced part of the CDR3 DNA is TGTGCCAGCGGTGATAAGGGGGGGGACAACCAGGCTCCGCTT. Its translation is CASGDKGGDNQAPL. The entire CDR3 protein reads CASGDKGGDNQAPLF.

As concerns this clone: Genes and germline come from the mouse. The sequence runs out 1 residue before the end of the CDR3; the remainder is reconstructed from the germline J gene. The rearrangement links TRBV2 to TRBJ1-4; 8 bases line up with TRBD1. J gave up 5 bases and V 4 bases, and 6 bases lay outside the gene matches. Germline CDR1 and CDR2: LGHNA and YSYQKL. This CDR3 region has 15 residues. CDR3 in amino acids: CASSPSGGANERLFF. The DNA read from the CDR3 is TGTGCCAGCAGCCCCTCAGGGGGCGCAAACGAAAGATTATTT.

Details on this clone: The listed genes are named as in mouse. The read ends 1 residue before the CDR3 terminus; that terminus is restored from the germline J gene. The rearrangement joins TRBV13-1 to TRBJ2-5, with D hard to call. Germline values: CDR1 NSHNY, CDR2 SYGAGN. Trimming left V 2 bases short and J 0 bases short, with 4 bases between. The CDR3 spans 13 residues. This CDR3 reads CASSDRNQDTQYF. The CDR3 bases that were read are TGTGCCAGCAGTGACCGGAACCAAGACACCCAGTAC.

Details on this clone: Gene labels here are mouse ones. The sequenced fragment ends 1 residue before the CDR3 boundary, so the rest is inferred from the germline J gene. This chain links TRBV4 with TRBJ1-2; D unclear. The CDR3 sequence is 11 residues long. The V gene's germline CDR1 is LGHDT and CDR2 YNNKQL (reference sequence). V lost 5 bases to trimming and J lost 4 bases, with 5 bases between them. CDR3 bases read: TGTGCCAGCAGCCTACTCTCCGACTACACC. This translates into CASSLLSDYT. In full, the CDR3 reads CASSLLSDYTF. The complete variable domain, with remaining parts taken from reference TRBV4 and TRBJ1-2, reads ETAVFQTPNYHVTQVGNEVSFNCKQTLGHDTMYWYKQDSKKLLKIMFSYNNKQLIVNETVPRRFSPQSSDKAHLNLRIKSVEPEDSAVYLCASSLLSDYTFGSGTRLLVI.